The 19 T cell receptor beta chains presented below share a single source sample, sequenced in a study of cytomegalovirus exposure and HLA in healthy donors. Primers: 60 Vbeta forward and 13 Jbeta reverse. Profiled with immunoSEQ multiplex PCR; TCRdb holds only in-frame clones, not every one. The repertoire has approximately 150,000 clones, 70% to 80% of them found once; the top ten carry under 2%. Sequencing input: PBMCs. These receptors were obtained from a female donor in good health and CMV-seronegative.

The chain couples TRBV10-3 to TRBJ1-2; 12 nucleotides line up with TRBD1. With 6 bases clipped from V and 2 bases from J, the junction kept 1 base outside the gene matches. The CDR3 contains 14 residues. CDR1 and CDR2 (germline): ENHRY, SYGVKD. The CDR3 loop is CAISGTGGNYGYTF. CDR3 sequence (DNA): TGTGCCATCAGCGGGACAGGGGGCAACTATGGCTACACCTTC.

This chain joins TRBV6-5 and TRBJ2-3; perhaps TRBD1 as D (5 bases). The V end was cut by 2 bases, the J end by 1 base, with 7 bases between. CDR1 is MNHEY and CDR2 is SVGAGI in the germline V gene. The CDR3 is 14 residues long. CDR3 nucleotide sequence: TGTGCCAGCAGTTACCCAGGGCGCACAGATACGCAGTATTTT. Protein sequence: CASSYPGRTDTQYF.

This sequence joins TRBV6-5 and TRBJ1-1; D gene ambiguous. Between the trimmed V and J ends, which lost 0 bases and 0 bases, there was a span of 11 bases. Germline V gene data show CDR1 as MNHEY and CDR2 as SVGAGI. The CDR3 contains 16 residues. The CDR3 coding sequence is TGTGCCAGCAGTTACTCCAAGGGAGGGCTGAACACTGAAGCTTTCTTT. Translated, it gives CASSYSKGGLNTEAFF.

Of note for this clone: Distinct nucleotide sequences in the sample also encode this CDR3. This chain connects TRBV13 to TRBJ2-5; 9 nucleotides agree with TRBD2. There are 16 residues in the CDR3. The V gene end was trimmed by 2 bases and the J gene end by 5 bases; junction bases not matched to a gene: 9. CDR1 PRHDT and CDR2 FYEKMQ come from the germline V gene (reference sequence). In DNA form, the CDR3 reads TGTGCCAGCAGCTTAATTCGGCGGGAGGGCCGGGAGACCCAGTACTTC. Translation: CASSLIRREGRETQYF. Using reference TRBV13 and TRBJ2-5 for the parts outside the CDR3, the full variable domain is AAGVIQSPRHLIKEKRETATLKCYPIPRHDTVYWYQQGPGQDPQFLISFYEKMQSDKGSIPDRFSAQQFSDYHSELNMSSLELGDSALYFCASSLIRREGRETQYFGPGTRLLVL.

The V call is TRBV29-1, the J call TRBJ1-1; 10 nucleotides agree with TRBD1. The CDR3 has 16 amino acids. From germline, CDR1 is SQVTM and CDR2 ANQGSEA. The V segment lost 7 bases and the J segment 1 base; nucleotides outside the gene matches: 12. Here the CDR3 reads CSAGSGTGERNTEAFF. In DNA form, the CDR3 reads TGCAGCGCCGGGTCCGGGACAGGGGAAAGGAACACTGAAGCTTTCTTT.

On this clone: The same CDR3 also results from other DNA sequences found in this sample. This sequence joins TRBV11-2 and TRBJ2-7, with D perhaps TRBD1 (5 bases). V gave up 2 bases and J gave up 3 bases, with 8 bases separating them. Per the germline V gene, CDR1 is SGHAT and CDR2 is FQNNGV. The CDR3 extends over 13 amino acids. Here the CDR3 reads CASSLRQGYEQYF. The CDR3 DNA reads TGTGCCAGCAGCTTACGGCAGGGCTACGAGCAGTACTTC.

The chain uses TRBV7-9 and TRBJ2-2; 12 bases are a match to TRBD1. CDR1 is SEHNR, CDR2 FQNEAQ, per germline (reference sequence). CDR3 size: 16 residues. V shed 5 bases and J 5 bases; nucleotides not matched to a gene: 6. As DNA, the CDR3 is TGTGCCAGCAGCCGGGGACAGGGGGCATCAACCGGGGAGCTGTTTTTT. Amino acid sequence: CASSRGQGASTGELFF. The complete variable domain, with remaining parts taken from reference TRBV7-9 and TRBJ2-2, reads DTGVSQNPRHKITKRGQNVTFRCDPISEHNRLYWYRQTLGQGPEFLTYFQNEAQLEKSRLLSDRFSAERPKGSFSTLEIQRTEQGDSAMYLCASSRGQGASTGELFFGEGSRLTVL.

This clone was found many times. J is TRBJ1-1 and V is TRBV6-6, with a tentative D call TRBD1 (6 bases). V lost 6 bases and J 1 base, leaving 15 bases between the germline ends. The CDR3 runs to 15 residues. CDR1 is MNHNY, CDR2 SVGAGI, per germline (reference sequence). The CDR3 loop reads CASRARDTWNTEAFF. CDR3 coding DNA: TGTGCCAGCAGAGCCCGGGACACGTGGAACACTGAAGCTTTCTTT.

Only a few counts were recorded for this clone. The chain employs TRBV27 and TRBJ2-4; TRBD1 is a possible D gene (6 bases). The CDR3 runs 13 residues. V lost 4 bases and J lost 8, with 12 bases in between. Germline V gives CDR1 MNHEY, CDR2 SMNVEV (reference sequence). The CDR3 DNA sequence: TGTGCCAGCAGTTCCTTAGACAGGTACATTCAGTACTTC. Encoded protein: CASSSLDRYIQYF.

This chain connects TRBV5-6 to TRBJ2-7; the match to TRBD1 covers 7 bases. The V gene end was trimmed by 1 base and the J gene end by 5 bases; junction bases not matched to a gene: 3. CDR1 and CDR2 from the germline V gene are SGHDT and YYEEEE. The CDR3 covers 13 residues. CDR3 residues: CASSLTGADEQYF. In DNA form, the CDR3 reads TGTGCCAGCAGCTTGACAGGGGCGGACGAGCAGTACTTC.

The V call is TRBV10-1, the J call TRBJ1-3; 7 bases are shared with TRBD1. The J call is in doubt because the DNA end fits TRBJ2-2 better. Germline lookup yields CDR1 WNHNN and CDR2 SYGVQD (reference sequence). This CDR3 comprises 13 residues. DNA of the CDR3: TGCGCCAGCCAGGCAGGGGGCACCGGGGAGCTGTTTTTT. This codes for CASQAGGTGELFF.

This chain connects TRBV28 to TRBJ2-2; perhaps TRBD1 as D (6 bases). Germline V gene sequence: CDR1 MDHEN, CDR2 SYDVKM. The V and J ends lost 3 bases and 4 bases respectively, with 24 bases between them. CDR3 length: 19 residues. DNA for the CDR3: TGTGCCAGCAGTTTCCTCCTTTATACAGGGAAACGGGGCACCGGGGAGCTGTTTTTT. This codes for CASSFLLYTGKRGTGELFF. The whole variable domain, filled in from reference TRBV28 and TRBJ2-2, reads DVKVTQSSRYLVKRTGEKVFLECVQDMDHENMFWYRQDPGLGLRLIYFSYDVKMKEKGDIPEGYSVSREKKERFSLILESASTNQTSMYLCASSFLLYTGKRGTGELFFGEGSRLTVL.

The rearrangement uses TRBV28 and TRBJ2-5; D possibly corresponds to TRBD1 (5 bases). TRBJ2-7 matches the DNA end more closely, so the J call is doubtful. The CDR3 consists of 14 residues. Germline assignment: CDR1 MDHEN and CDR2 SYDVKM. The chain's CDR3 is CASSSSLTVYEQYF. In DNA form, the CDR3 reads TGTGCCAGCAGTTCGAGTCTGACAGTCTACGAGCAGTACTTC.

The gene calls are TRBV2 and TRBJ1-2; no reliable D call. The CDR3 totals 14 residues. The germline gives CDR1 SNHLY, CDR2 FYNNEI. The V and J ends lost 5 bases and 0 bases respectively, with 10 bases between them. The CDR3 DNA reads TGTGCCAGCAGTCAACAGACTACTAACTATGGCTACACCTTC. This encodes CASSQQTTNYGYTF.

The rearrangement uses TRBV5-1 and TRBJ2-6, with D unresolved. The CDR3 runs 15 residues. From germline, CDR1 is SGHRS and CDR2 YFSETQ. V was cut by 0 bases and J by 2 bases, with 6 bases left in between. CDR3 residues: CASSLVEPGANVLTF. The CDR3 DNA reads as TGCGCCAGCAGCTTGGTCGAGCCTGGGGCCAACGTCCTGACTTTC.

This clone was found a few times. The chain employs TRBV6-1 and TRBJ2-7; D gene unclear. The CDR3 spans 14 residues. Germline CDR1 MNHNS, CDR2 SASEGT. Trimming pared 5 bases from V and 0 bases from J, leaving 11 bases between. CDR3 amino acids: CASSQSVFSYEQYF. DNA for the CDR3: TGTGCCAGCAGTCAAAGCGTTTTCTCCTACGAGCAGTACTTC.

The rearrangement links TRBV2 to TRBJ2-2; TRBD1 matches 10 bases. J lost 5 bases, V lost 1 base, and 1 base had no gene match. The CDR3 is 15 amino acids. CDR1 and CDR2 from the germline V gene are SNHLY and FYNNEI. The CDR3 loop is CASSEGTGGTGELFF. The CDR3 DNA reads as TGTGCCAGCAGTGAAGGGACAGGGGGAACCGGGGAGCTGTTTTTT.

This clone was detected only a few times. The V call is TRBV19, the J call TRBJ1-1; 10 bases align to TRBD1. Germline CDR1 reads LNHDA; CDR2 reads SQIVND (reference sequence). Trimming removed 5 bases from V and 4 bases from J; junction bases left unmatched: 10. The CDR3 has 16 amino acids. CDR3 in DNA: TGTGCCAGTAGTGGGGGACAGGGGATTCGGGGCACTGAAGCTTTCTTT. Its translation is CASSGGQGIRGTEAFF.

This rearrangement joins TRBV9 to TRBJ1-2; TRBD1 aligns across 7 bases. With V trimmed by 2 bases and J by 3 bases, 7 bases remained unmatched. The germline V gene has CDR1 SGDLS and CDR2 YYNGEE. CDR3 length: 15 amino acids. The CDR3 sequence: CASSVYSGQYYGYTF. CDR3 in DNA: TGTGCCAGCAGCGTTTACTCGGGACAGTACTATGGCTACACCTTC.